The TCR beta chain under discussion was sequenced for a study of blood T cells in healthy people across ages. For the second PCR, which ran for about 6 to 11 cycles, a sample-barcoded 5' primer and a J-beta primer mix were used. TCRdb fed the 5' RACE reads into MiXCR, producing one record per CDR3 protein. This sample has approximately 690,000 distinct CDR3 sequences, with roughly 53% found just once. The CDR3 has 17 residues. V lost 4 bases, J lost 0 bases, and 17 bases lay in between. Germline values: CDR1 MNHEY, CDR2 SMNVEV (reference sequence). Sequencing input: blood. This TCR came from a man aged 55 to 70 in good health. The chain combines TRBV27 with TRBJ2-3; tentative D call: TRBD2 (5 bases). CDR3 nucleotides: TGTGCCAGCAGTTCACCCTCTTGGACGGGGAGCACAGATACGCAGTATTTT. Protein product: CASSSPSWTGSTDTQYF.